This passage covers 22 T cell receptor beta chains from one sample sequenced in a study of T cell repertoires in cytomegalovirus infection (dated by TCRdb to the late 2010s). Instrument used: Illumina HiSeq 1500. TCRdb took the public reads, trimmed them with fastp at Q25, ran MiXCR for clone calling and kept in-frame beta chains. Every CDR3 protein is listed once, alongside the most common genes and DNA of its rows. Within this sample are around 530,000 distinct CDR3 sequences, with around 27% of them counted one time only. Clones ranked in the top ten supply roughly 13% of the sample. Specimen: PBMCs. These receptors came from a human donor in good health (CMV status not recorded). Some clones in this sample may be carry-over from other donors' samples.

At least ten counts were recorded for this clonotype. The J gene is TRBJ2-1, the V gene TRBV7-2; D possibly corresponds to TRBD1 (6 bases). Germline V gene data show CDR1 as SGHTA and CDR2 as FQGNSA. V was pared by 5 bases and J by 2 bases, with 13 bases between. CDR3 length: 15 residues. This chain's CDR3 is CASSPDRQTYNEQFF. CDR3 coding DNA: TGTGCCAGCAGCCCAGACAGGCAAACCTACAATGAGCAGTTCTTC. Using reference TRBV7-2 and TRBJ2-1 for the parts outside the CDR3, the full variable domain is GAGVSQSPSNKVTEKGKDVELRCDPISGHTALYWYRQSLGQGLEFLIYFQGNSAPDKSGLPSDRFSAERTGGSVSTLTIQRTQQEDSAVYLCASSPDRQTYNEQFFGPGTRLTVL.

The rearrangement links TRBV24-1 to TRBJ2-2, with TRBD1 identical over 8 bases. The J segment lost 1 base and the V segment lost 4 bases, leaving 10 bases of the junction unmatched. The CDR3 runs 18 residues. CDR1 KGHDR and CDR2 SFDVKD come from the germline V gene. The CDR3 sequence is CATSEPDRGDLNTGELFF. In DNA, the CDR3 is TGTGCCACCAGTGAACCCGACAGGGGTGATTTGAACACCGGGGAGCTGTTTTTT.

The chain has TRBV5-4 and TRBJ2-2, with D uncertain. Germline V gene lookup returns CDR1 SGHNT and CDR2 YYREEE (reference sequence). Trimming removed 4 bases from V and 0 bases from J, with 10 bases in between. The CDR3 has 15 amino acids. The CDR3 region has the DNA TGTGCCAGCAGCCTCCCTGAGGCGAACACCGGGGAGCTGTTTTTT. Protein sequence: CASSLPEANTGELFF. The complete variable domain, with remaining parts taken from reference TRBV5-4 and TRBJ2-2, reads ETGVTQSPTHLIKTRGQQVTLRCSSQSGHNTVSWYQQALGQGPQFIFQYYREEENGRGNFPPRFSGLQFPNYSSELNVNALELDDSALYLCASSLPEANTGELFFGEGSRLTVL.

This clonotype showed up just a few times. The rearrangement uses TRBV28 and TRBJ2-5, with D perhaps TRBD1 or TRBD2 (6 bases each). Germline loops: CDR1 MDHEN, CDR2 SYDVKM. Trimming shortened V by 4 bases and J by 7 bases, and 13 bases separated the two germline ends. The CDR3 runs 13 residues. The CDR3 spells CASSSGASGTQYF. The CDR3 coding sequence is TGTGCCAGCAGTTCGGGGGCCTCTGGGACCCAGTACTTC.

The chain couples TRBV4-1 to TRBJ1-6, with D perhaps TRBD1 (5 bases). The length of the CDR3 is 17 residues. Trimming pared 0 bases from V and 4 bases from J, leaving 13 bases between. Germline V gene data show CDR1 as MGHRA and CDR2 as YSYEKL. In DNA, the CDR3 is TGCGCCAGCAGCCAAGATTCCACAGGATCGTATAATTCACCCCTCCACTTT. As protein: CASSQDSTGSYNSPLHF.

CDR3 in DNA: TGTGCCAGCAGCTTATATGTTGGTGGGGGACTAGCGGGAGGGATCTATGAGCAGTTCTTC. Its protein product is CASSLYVGGGLAGGIYEQFF. The rearrangement links TRBV7-6 to TRBJ2-1, with 16 bases lining up with TRBD2. The CDR3 extends over 20 amino acids. Trimming at V came to 2 bases and at J to 8 bases, leaving 15 bases not matched to a gene. In germline, CDR1 is SGHVS, CDR2 FNYEAQ. Variable domain in full (rest from reference TRBV7-6 and TRBJ2-1): GAGVSQSPRYKVTKRGQDVALRCDPISGHVSLYWYRQALGQGPEFLTYFNYEAQQDKSGLPNDRFSAERPEGSISTLTIQRTEQRDSAMYRCASSLYVGGGLAGGIYEQFFGPGTRLTVL.

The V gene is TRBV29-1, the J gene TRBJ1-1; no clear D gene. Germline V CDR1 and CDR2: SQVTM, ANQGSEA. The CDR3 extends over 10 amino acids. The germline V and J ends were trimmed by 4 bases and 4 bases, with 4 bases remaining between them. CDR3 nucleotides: TGCAGCGTTGGGATCACTGAAGCTTTCTTT. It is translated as CSVGITEAFF.

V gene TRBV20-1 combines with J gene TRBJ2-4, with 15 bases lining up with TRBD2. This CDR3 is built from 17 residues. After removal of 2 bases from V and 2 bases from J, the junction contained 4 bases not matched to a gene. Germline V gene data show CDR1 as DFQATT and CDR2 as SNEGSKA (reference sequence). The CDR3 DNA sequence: TGCAGTGCTAGATCGGGACTAGCGGGAGGTACCAAAAACATTCAGTACTTC. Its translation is CSARSGLAGGTKNIQYF.

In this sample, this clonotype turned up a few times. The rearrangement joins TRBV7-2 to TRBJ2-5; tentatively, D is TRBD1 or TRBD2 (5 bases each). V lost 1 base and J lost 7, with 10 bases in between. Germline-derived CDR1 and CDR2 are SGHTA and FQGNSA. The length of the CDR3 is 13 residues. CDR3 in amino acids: CASSLGGSGTQYF. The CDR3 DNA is TGTGCCAGCAGCTTAGGGGGGTCAGGGACCCAGTACTTC.

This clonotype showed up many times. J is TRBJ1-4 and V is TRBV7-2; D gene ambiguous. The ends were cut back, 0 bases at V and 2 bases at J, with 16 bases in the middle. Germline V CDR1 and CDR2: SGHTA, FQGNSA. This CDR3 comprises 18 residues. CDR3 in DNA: TGTGCCAGCAGCTTAGCGTTGCATCAATCCGGCACTAATGAAAAACTGTTTTTT. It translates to CASSLALHQSGTNEKLFF.

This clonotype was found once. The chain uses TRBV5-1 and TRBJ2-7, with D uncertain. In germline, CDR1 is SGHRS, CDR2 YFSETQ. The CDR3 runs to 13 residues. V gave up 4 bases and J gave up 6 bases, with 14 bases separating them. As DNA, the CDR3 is TGCGCCAGCAGCCAGTTAGTGGGCAGCGAGCAGTACGTC. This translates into CASSQLVGSEQYV.

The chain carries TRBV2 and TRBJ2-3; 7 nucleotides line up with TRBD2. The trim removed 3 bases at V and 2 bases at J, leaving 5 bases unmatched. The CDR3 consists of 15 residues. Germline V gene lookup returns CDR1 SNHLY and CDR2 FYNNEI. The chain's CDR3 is CASSDPAGYTDTQYF. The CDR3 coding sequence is TGTGCCAGCAGTGACCCAGCGGGGTACACAGATACGCAGTATTTT.

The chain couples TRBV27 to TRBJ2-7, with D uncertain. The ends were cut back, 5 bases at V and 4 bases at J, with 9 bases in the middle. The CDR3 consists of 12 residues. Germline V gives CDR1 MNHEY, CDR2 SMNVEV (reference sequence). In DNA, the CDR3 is TGTGCCAGCAGTGCCATATGGTACGAGCAGTACGTC. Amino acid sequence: CASSAIWYEQYV.

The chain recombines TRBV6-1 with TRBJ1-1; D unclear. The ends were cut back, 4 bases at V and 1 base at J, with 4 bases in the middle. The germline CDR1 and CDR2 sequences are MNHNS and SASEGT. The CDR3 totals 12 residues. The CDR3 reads CASSVTNTEAFF. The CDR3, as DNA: TGTGCCAGCAGTGTTACGAACACTGAAGCTTTCTTT.

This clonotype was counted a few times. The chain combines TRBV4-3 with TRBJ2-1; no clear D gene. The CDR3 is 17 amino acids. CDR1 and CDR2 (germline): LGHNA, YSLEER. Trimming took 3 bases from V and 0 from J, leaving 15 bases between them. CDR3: CASSQRRNFSSYNEQFF. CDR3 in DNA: TGCGCCAGCAGCCAGCGGCGGAACTTTAGCTCCTACAATGAGCAGTTCTTC.

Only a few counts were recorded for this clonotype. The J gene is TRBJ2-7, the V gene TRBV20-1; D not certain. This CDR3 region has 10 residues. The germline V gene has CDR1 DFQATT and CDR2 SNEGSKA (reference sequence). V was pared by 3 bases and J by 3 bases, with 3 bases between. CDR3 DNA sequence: TGCAGTGCTAGTGGCTACGAGCAGTACTTC. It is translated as CSASGYEQYF.

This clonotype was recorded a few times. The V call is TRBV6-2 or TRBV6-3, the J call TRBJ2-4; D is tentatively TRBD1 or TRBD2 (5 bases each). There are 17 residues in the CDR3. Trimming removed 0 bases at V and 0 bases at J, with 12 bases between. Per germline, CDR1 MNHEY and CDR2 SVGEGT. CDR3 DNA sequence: TGTGCCAGCAGTTACTCACTGGGGGACCTAGCCAAAAACATTCAGTACTTC. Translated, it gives CASSYSLGDLAKNIQYF.

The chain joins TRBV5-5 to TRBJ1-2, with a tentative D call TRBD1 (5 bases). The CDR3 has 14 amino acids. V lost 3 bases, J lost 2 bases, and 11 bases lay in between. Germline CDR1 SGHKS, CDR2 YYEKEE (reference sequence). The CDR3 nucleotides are TGTGCCAGCAGCTCCAGGGTTTCAAACTATGGCTACACCTTC. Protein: CASSSRVSNYGYTF.

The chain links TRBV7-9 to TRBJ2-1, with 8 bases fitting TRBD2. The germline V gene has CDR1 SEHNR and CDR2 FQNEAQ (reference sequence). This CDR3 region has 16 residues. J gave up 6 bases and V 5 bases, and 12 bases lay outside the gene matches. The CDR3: CASSADSGTRGNEQFF. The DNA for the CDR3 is TGTGCCAGCAGCGCTGACTCCGGGACTAGGGGCAATGAGCAGTTCTTC.

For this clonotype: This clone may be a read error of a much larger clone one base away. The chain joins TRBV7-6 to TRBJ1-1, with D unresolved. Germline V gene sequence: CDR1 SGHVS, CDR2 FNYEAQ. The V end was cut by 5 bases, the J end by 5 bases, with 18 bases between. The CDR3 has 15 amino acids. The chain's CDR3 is CASSPSRGCRTEAFF. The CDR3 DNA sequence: TGTGCCAGCAGCCCGTCGCGCGGGTGTAGGACTGAAGCTTTCTTT.

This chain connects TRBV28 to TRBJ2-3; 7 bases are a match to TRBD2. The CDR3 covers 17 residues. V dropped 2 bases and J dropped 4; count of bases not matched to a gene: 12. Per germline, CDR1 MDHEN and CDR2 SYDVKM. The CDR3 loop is CASSLGLVDTLPDTQYF. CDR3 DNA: TGTGCCAGCAGTTTAGGACTAGTAGACACATTACCAGATACGCAGTATTTT. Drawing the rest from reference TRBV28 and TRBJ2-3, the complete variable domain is DVKVTQSSRYLVKRTGEKVFLECVQDMDHENMFWYRQDPGLGLRLIYFSYDVKMKEKGDIPEGYSVSREKKERFSLILESASTNQTSMYLCASSLGLVDTLPDTQYFGPGTRLTVL.

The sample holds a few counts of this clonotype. CDR3 DNA sequence: TGTGCCAGTAGTCTCAACCCGGCCGGGAATCAGCCCCAGCATTTT. Protein: CASSLNPAGNQPQHF. The rearrangement uses TRBV19 and TRBJ1-5; D is ambiguous. Germline V gene sequence: CDR1 LNHDA, CDR2 SQIVND (reference sequence). This CDR3 comprises 15 residues. Trimming pared 5 bases from V and 4 bases from J, leaving 15 bases between.